These 18 T cell receptor beta chains were sequenced from one sample in a study of blood T cell repertoires in COVID-19. The repertoire was sequenced with immunoSEQ multiplex PCR; TCRdb's copy has only in-frame clones and lacks some. The sample has around 300,000 clones; over 75% are singletons. Material for sequencing was PBMCs or T cells enriched from blood (not recorded which). The receptors were gathered from a woman between 18 and 29 years old who had recovered from COVID-19.

The count of this clone is one. The rearrangement joins TRBV12-3 or TRBV12-4 to TRBJ1-1; D unresolved. The CDR3 length is 13 residues. The V end was cut by 6 bases, the J end by 6 bases, with 14 bases between. In DNA form, the CDR3 reads TGTGCCAGCAGGTCCCAAAATGGAGCTGAAGCTTTCTTT. Translating it yields CASRSQNGAEAFF.

J is TRBJ1-4 and V is TRBV28; D remains ambiguous. With 7 bases removed from V and 8 bases from J, the gap between germline ends came to 14 bases. The length of the CDR3 is 13 residues. Germline lookup yields CDR1 MDHEN and CDR2 SYDVKM. The CDR3 here is CASTGGLGEKLFF. CDR3 DNA: TGTGCCAGCACCGGAGGGCTGGGGGAAAAACTGTTTTTT. Full variable domain (rest looked up from reference TRBV28 and TRBJ1-4): DVKVTQSSRYLVKRTGEKVFLECVQDMDHENMFWYRQDPGLGLRLIYFSYDVKMKEKGDIPEGYSVSREKKERFSLILESASTNQTSMYLCASTGGLGEKLFFGSGTQLSVL.

This chain joins TRBV5-8 and TRBJ2-3; D is ambiguous. CDR1 is SGHTS and CDR2 is YDEGEE in the germline V gene. This CDR3 spans 13 amino acids. Between the trimmed V and J ends, which lost 7 bases and 0 bases, there was a span of 9 bases. CDR3 residues: CASRYSSTDTQYF. CDR3 DNA: TGTGCCAGCCGATACTCTAGCACAGATACGCAGTATTTT.

This clone was observed a single time. The gene calls are TRBV15 and TRBJ2-7, with 9 positions matching TRBD1. The germline gives CDR1 LNHNV, CDR2 YYDKDF (reference sequence). This CDR3 spans 14 amino acids. J gave up 6 bases and V 5 bases, and 8 bases lay outside the gene matches. The CDR3 DNA sequence: TGTGCCACCAGCGCCCCGGGACAGGGTGCCGAGCAGTACTTC. Translation gives CATSAPGQGAEQYF. Supplemented by reference TRBV15 and TRBJ2-7, the full variable domain reads DAMVIQNPRYQVTQFGKPVTLSCSQTLNHNVMYWYQQKSSQAPKLLFHYYDKDFNNEADTPDNFQSRRPNTSFCFLDIRSPGLGDTAMYLCATSAPGQGAEQYFGPGTRLTVT.

The V call is TRBV11-3, the J call TRBJ1-1, with a possible D match to TRBD1 (6 bases). Deletions cut 1 base from V and 8 bases from J, with 14 bases between. This CDR3 contains 14 residues. CDR1 and CDR2 (germline): SGHNT, YENEEA. CDR3 region: CASSLGQEEGEAFF. CDR3 nucleotides: TGTGCCAGCAGCTTAGGACAGGAAGAGGGAGAAGCTTTCTTT.

The V and J genes are TRBV10-1 and TRBJ2-7, with D perhaps TRBD2 (5 bases). CDR3 size: 14 residues. The V end lost 7 bases, the J end lost 2 bases, and 15 bases lay between the germline ends. Per germline, CDR1 WNHNN and CDR2 SYGVQD (reference sequence). CDR3 bases: TGCGCCAGCATCAAGGACTCCAGCCCCTACGAGCAGTACTTC. As protein: CASIKDSSPYEQYF.

The rearrangement uses TRBV7-9 and TRBJ1-1; a weak D match, TRBD1 (6 bases). V was trimmed by 2 bases and J by 6 bases, leaving 10 bases between them. The germline V gene encodes CDR1 SEHNR and CDR2 FQNEAQ (reference sequence). CDR3 length: 13 amino acids. DNA for the CDR3: TGTGCCAGCAGCTTAAACAGGGTACCTGAAGCTTTCTTT. This codes for CASSLNRVPEAFF.

The chain has TRBV2 and TRBJ1-2; TRBD1 aligns across 9 bases. The CDR3 runs to 12 residues. Germline CDR1 and CDR2: SNHLY and FYNNEI. After removal of 10 bases from V and 2 bases from J, the junction contained 2 bases not matched to a gene. Written as DNA, the CDR3 is TGTGCCATCGGGACAGGGAACTATGGCTACACCTTC. Amino acid sequence: CAIGTGNYGYTF.

The gene calls are TRBV2 and TRBJ1-4; TRBD1 matches 11 bases. V was clipped by 10 bases and J by 2 bases; unmatched bases: 6. Germline CDR1 reads SNHLY; CDR2 reads FYNNEI. This CDR3 spans 15 amino acids. CDR3 loop: CATSRDRGTNEKLFF. DNA for the CDR3: TGTGCCACGTCCCGGGACAGGGGGACTAATGAAAAACTGTTTTTT.

The chain links TRBV3-1 (or the pseudogene TRBV3-2) to TRBJ2-2; 8 positions agree with TRBD2. Germline CDR1 is LGHDT and CDR2 is YNNKEL (reference sequence). The length of the CDR3 is 16 residues. With V trimmed by 2 bases and J by 8 bases, 10 bases remained unmatched. CDR3 protein: CASSQYPGGAYGELFF. The CDR3 bases are TGTGCCAGCAGCCAATATCCCGGGGGGGCCTATGGGGAGCTGTTTTTT.

This sequence joins TRBV7-8 and TRBJ1-5; D possibly corresponds to TRBD1 (5 bases). CDR3 length: 15 residues. V was shortened by 5 bases and J by 3 bases, with 14 bases between the two germline ends. Per the germline V gene, CDR1 is SGHVS and CDR2 is FQNEAQ. CDR3 DNA sequence: TGTGCCAGCAGCCTCGACAGCAAGTACAATCAGCCCCAGCATTTT. This sequence encodes CASSLDSKYNQPQHF.

The chain employs TRBV18 and TRBJ1-2, with 7 nucleotides matching TRBD1. The germline CDR1 and CDR2 sequences are KGHSH and LQKENI. The junction had 21 bases not matched to a gene; V was cut back by 4 bases and J by 4 bases. The CDR3 is 19 amino acids. CDR3: CASSRNRESGTDSPYGYTF. The CDR3 DNA follows: TGTGCCAGCTCACGAAACCGAGAGTCCGGGACAGACTCCCCCTATGGCTACACCTTC.

The chain couples TRBV5-4 to TRBJ2-7; 10 positions agree with TRBD2. Trimming cost V 6 bases and J 0 bases; bases outside gene matches: 9. The CDR3 has 16 amino acids. The V gene's germline CDR1 is SGHNT and CDR2 YYREEE (reference sequence). This CDR3 reads CASKASGGLDSYEQYF. CDR3 nucleotide sequence: TGTGCCAGCAAGGCTAGCGGGGGCCTTGACTCCTACGAGCAGTACTTC.

The chain joins TRBV5-1 to TRBJ2-3; 7 bases align to TRBD2. Germline CDR1 is SGHRS and CDR2 is YFSETQ. This CDR3 contains 16 residues. V trimming: 0 bases; J trimming: 10 bases; junction bases outside the gene matches: 14. CDR3 region: CASSLDPSGLVVAQYF. CDR3 nucleotide sequence: TGCGCCAGCAGCTTGGACCCCTCCGGACTAGTCGTCGCGCAGTATTTT.

This chain uses TRBV29-1 with TRBJ1-1, with D unresolved. Germline values: CDR1 SQVTM, CDR2 ANQGSEA. The CDR3 runs to 10 residues. Trimming cost V 3 bases and J 13 bases, with 12 bases left between them. CDR3 amino acids: CSVDPPSGFF. The CDR3 DNA follows: TGCAGCGTTGACCCCCCCAGCGGTTTCTTT.

Note on this clone: One end of the junction does not line up with germline, which may come from a read error. The CDR3 loop is CASSLGQGSLDF. In DNA form, the CDR3 reads TGTGCCAGCAGCCTTGGACAGGGAAGTTTGGATTTT. The chain combines TRBV3-1 (or the pseudogene TRBV3-2) with TRBJ1-3, with TRBD1 identical over 8 bases. This CDR3 contains 12 residues. Germline V gene data show CDR1 as LGHDT and CDR2 as YNNKEL (reference sequence).

This clone showed up just once. This chain joins TRBV2 and TRBJ2-1; 9 nucleotides agree with TRBD1. With 9 bases clipped from V and 1 base from J, the junction kept 7 bases outside the gene matches. The CDR3 consists of 15 residues. The germline gives CDR1 SNHLY, CDR2 FYNNEI. DNA of the CDR3: TGTGCCAGTAACAGGGGGCTGGGGTCCTACAATGAGCAGTTCTTC. It yields the protein CASNRGLGSYNEQFF.

This sequence joins TRBV28 and TRBJ1-1; no definite D call. Germline-derived CDR1 and CDR2 are MDHEN and SYDVKM. The CDR3 covers 14 residues. V was pared by 3 bases and J by 5 bases, with 13 bases between. CDR3 region: CASSLRYARTEAFF. The CDR3 nucleotides read TGTGCCAGCAGTTTGCGATACGCTAGGACTGAAGCTTTCTTT.